The 27 T cell receptor beta chains given below trace back to one sample, sequenced in a study of CD8+ T cells in alopecia areata. Isolated RNA was reverse transcribed into cDNA used as the sequencing template. Sequenced by immunoSEQ multiplex PCR; TCRdb stores in-frame clones only, minus some. The sample holds fewer than 250,000 clones, 57% seen once. The sample in question was CD4+ T cells sorted from blood, obtained at week 0. Receptor source: a human donor with alopecia areata.

In its sample, this clone was seen a few times. The V call is TRBV29-1, the J call TRBJ2-7; D is undetermined. V was shortened by 4 bases and J by 2 bases, with 9 bases between the two germline ends. Germline CDR1 SQVTM, CDR2 ANQGSEA. CDR3 length equals 12 residues. The DNA of the CDR3 is TGCAGCGTTGGGGAAGAGGCCTACGAGCAGTACTTC. Protein sequence: CSVGEEAYEQYF.

This chain uses TRBV18 with TRBJ1-1, with TRBD1 identical over 10 bases. The CDR3 runs 17 residues. Germline lookup yields CDR1 KGHSH and CDR2 LQKENI. Germline trimming cut 4 bases from V and 1 base from J; bases unmatched to any gene: 9. CDR3 sequence (DNA): TGTGCCAGCTCACGGACAGGGGGTTATGGCGGGAACACTGAAGCTTTCTTT. Residues: CASSRTGGYGGNTEAFF.

J is TRBJ2-1 and V is TRBV25-1; D gene uncertain. This CDR3 spans 13 amino acids. Germline V gene sequence: CDR1 MGHDK, CDR2 SYGVNS. V lost 7 bases and J lost 8, with 15 bases in between. The DNA for the CDR3 is TGTGCCAGCAAAGGACGCCATGCGGATGAGCAGTTCTTC. Translated, it gives CASKGRHADEQFF.

This clone was counted only a few times. This sequence joins TRBV29-1 and TRBJ2-1, with D unresolved. Looked up from germline, CDR1 is SQVTM and CDR2 is ANQGSEA. CDR3 length: 14 residues. The ends were cut back, 4 bases at V and 4 bases at J, with 14 bases in the middle. The CDR3 region has the DNA TGCAGCGTTGGGAGATCCCTAAGTTACAATGAGCAGTTCTTC. As protein: CSVGRSLSYNEQFF.

Here the CDR3 reads CASSAGGPVRTDTQYF. CDR3 DNA: TGTGCCAGCAGCGCAGGGGGACCGGTGAGGACAGATACGCAGTATTTT. The chain recombines TRBV9 with TRBJ2-3; 7 bases fit TRBD1. Germline V gene sequence: CDR1 SGDLS, CDR2 YYNGEE. This CDR3 contains 16 residues. The trim removed 3 bases at V and 3 bases at J, leaving 10 bases unmatched.

At least ten counts were recorded for this clone. The rearrangement uses TRBV5-6 and TRBJ2-1; D is possibly TRBD2 (6 bases). V was cut by 1 base and J by 7 bases, with 21 bases left in between. Germline CDR1 reads SGHDT; CDR2 reads YYEEEE. This CDR3 has 17 amino acids. CDR3 nucleotides: TGTGCCAGCAGCTTGATTGCCGGGACTGCCCTAGGGAATGAGCAGTTCTTC. Translation gives CASSLIAGTALGNEQFF.

This clone showed up just a few times. The chain carries TRBV7-3 and TRBJ2-2; 8 nucleotides line up with TRBD2. This CDR3 is built from 15 residues. After removal of 2 bases from V and 7 bases from J, the junction contained 6 bases not matched to a gene. Germline V gene lookup returns CDR1 SGHTA and CDR2 FQGTGA. CDR3: CASSLGTRGGGELFF. CDR3 sequence (DNA): TGTGCCAGCAGCTTAGGGACTAGAGGAGGCGGGGAGCTGTTTTTT.

The gene calls are TRBV30 and TRBJ2-2; 7 bases fit TRBD1. Germline CDR1 is GTSNPN and CDR2 is SVGIG (reference sequence). J was trimmed by 1 base and V by 5 bases; bases with no gene match: 7. The CDR3 is made up of 15 amino acids. CDR3 residues: CAWERDSLNTGELFF. The DNA of the CDR3 is TGTGCCTGGGAAAGGGACAGCTTGAACACCGGGGAGCTGTTTTTT.

CDR3 sequence reads: CASSPQLRGAYEQYF. CDR3 DNA: TGTGCCAGCAGCCCTCAGCTACGGGGGGCCTACGAGCAGTACTTC. J is TRBJ2-7 and V is TRBV27, with TRBD2 matching 7 bases. The V and J ends lost 6 bases and 2 bases, in that order; junction bases with no gene match: 10. This CDR3 region has 15 residues. The germline gives CDR1 MNHEY, CDR2 SMNVEV (reference sequence).

In this sample, this clone turned up a few times. J is TRBJ1-4 and V is TRBV29-1; D gene unclear. V was trimmed by 7 bases and J by 8 bases, leaving 11 bases between them. The CDR3 is 11 amino acids. In germline, CDR1 is SQVTM, CDR2 ANQGSEA. For the CDR3, the DNA is TGCAGCGGCCTAGTACGGGAAAAACTGTTTTTT. Its translation: CSGLVREKLFF.

This chain links TRBV12-5 with TRBJ2-3; D might be TRBD2 (6 bases). This CDR3 has 14 residues. Germline CDR1 and CDR2: LGHNT and FRNRAP. V lost 6 bases and J lost 3, with 13 bases in between. The CDR3 loop is CASGREIRTDTQYF. Here the CDR3 DNA reads TGTGCTAGTGGACGGGAGATTAGGACAGATACGCAGTATTTT.

This chain uses TRBV30 with TRBJ1-4, with TRBD1 matching over 7 bases. V gave up 3 bases and J gave up 1 base; unmatched junction bases: 5. Per germline, CDR1 GTSNPN and CDR2 SVGIG (reference sequence). The CDR3 runs to 15 residues. The CDR3 loop is CAWRQGLITNEKLFF. The DNA for the CDR3 is TGTGCCTGGAGACAGGGGTTAATAACTAATGAAAAACTGTTTTTT.

This clone came up a few times. The V call is TRBV7-2, the J call TRBJ2-5, with 9 bases fitting TRBD1. This CDR3 has 16 residues. J lost 4 bases, V lost 5 bases, and 11 bases had no gene match. The V gene's germline CDR1 is SGHTA and CDR2 FQGNSA. The CDR3 DNA reads as TGTGCCAGCAGCCTCCACGCCGGGACAGGGACAGAGACCCAGTACTTC. Translating gives CASSLHAGTGTETQYF.

This clone was recorded a few times. V is TRBV6-1 and J is TRBJ1-1; 9 bases fit TRBD1. V shed 6 bases, J shed 5 bases, and the junction held 1 base outside the gene matches. In germline, CDR1 is MNHNS, CDR2 SASEGT. This CDR3 is 12 amino acids long. The DNA of the CDR3 is TGTGCCAGCAGGACAGGGGGTACTGAAGCTTTCTTT. The encoded protein is CASRTGGTEAFF.

The chain is built from TRBV7-8 and TRBJ1-1; D gene unclear. Germline V lookup: CDR1 SGHVS, CDR2 FQNEAQ. Trimming cost V 6 bases and J 2 bases, with 19 bases left between them. CDR3 length: 16 residues. The CDR3 sequence is CASSDRSRRVNTEAFF. The CDR3 DNA is TGTGCCAGCAGTGATCGGTCCAGGCGAGTAAACACTGAAGCTTTCTTT.

This clone has just one count. The chain carries TRBV12-5 and TRBJ1-5; D gene uncertain. Trimming took 3 bases from V and 1 from J, leaving 16 bases between them. Germline assignment: CDR1 LGHNT and CDR2 FRNRAP. CDR3 length: 17 residues. CDR3: CASGLVLALNSNQPQHF. In nucleotides, the CDR3 is TGTGCTAGTGGTTTAGTCCTGGCCCTCAACAGCAATCAGCCCCAGCATTTT.

CDR3 bases: TGTGCCAGCAGCTTAGCGCGGCCCACAGATACGCAGTATTTT. It is translated as CASSLARPTDTQYF. The chain couples TRBV6-5 to TRBJ2-3; maybe TRBD2 (5 bases). Germline V gene sequence: CDR1 MNHEY, CDR2 SVGAGI. V was trimmed by 6 bases and J by 2 bases, leaving 12 bases between them. The CDR3 covers 14 residues.

The chain uses TRBV30 and TRBJ1-1, with D possibly being TRBD1 (6 bases). CDR3 size: 17 residues. Germline V lookup: CDR1 GTSNPN, CDR2 SVGIG (reference sequence). V lost 1 base, J lost 1 base, and 19 bases lay in between. The CDR3 loop is CAWSGPFGQPANTEAFF. In DNA, the CDR3 is TGTGCCTGGAGTGGCCCCTTTGGACAGCCTGCGAACACTGAAGCTTTCTTT. Full variable domain (outside the CDR3, taken from reference TRBV30 and TRBJ1-1): SQTIHQWPATLVQPVGSPLSLECTVEGTSNPNLYWYRQAAGRGLQLLFYSVGIGQISSEVPQNLSASRPQDRQFILSSKKLLLSDSGFYLCAWSGPFGQPANTEAFFGQGTRLTVV.

The table lists this clone with a few counts. Mismatch with germline at one junction end may stem from a read error. The chain has TRBV5-5 and TRBJ2-4; TRBD1 might be the D (5 bases). Germline CDR1 SGHKS, CDR2 YYEKEE (reference sequence). The CDR3 contains 17 residues. The CDR3 nucleotides are TGTGCCAACAGCTTCTGGGGCCGGGCCAACACAATGAACATTCAGTACTTC. It encodes CANSFWGRANTMNIQYF. Together with reference TRBV5-5 and TRBJ2-4, the CDR3 gives the full variable domain: DAGVTQSPTHLIKTRGQQVTLRCSPISGHKSVSWYQQVLGQGPQFIFQYYEKEERGRGNFPDRFSARQFPNYSSELNVNALLLGDSALYLCANSFWGRANTMNIQYFGAGTRLSVL.

The V call is TRBV6-5, the J call TRBJ2-1; tentative D call: TRBD1 (6 bases). Deletions cut 6 bases from V and 5 bases from J, with 17 bases between. Germline V gene lookup returns CDR1 MNHEY and CDR2 SVGAGI. The CDR3 runs to 15 residues. In nucleotides, the CDR3 is TGTGCCAGCAGGAGAGGACAGACCAGAAACAATGAGCAGTTCTTC. It specifies CASRRGQTRNNEQFF.

CDR3 sequence (DNA): TGTGCCAGCAGTGAACAGACTCTTACCGGGGAGCTGTTTTTT. This encodes CASSEQTLTGELFF. The V call is TRBV6-1, the J call TRBJ2-2; D not resolved. Germline-derived CDR1 and CDR2 are MNHNS and SASEGT. The CDR3 is made up of 14 amino acids. The germline V and J ends were trimmed by 2 bases and 5 bases, with 9 bases remaining between them.

This chain joins TRBV11-2 and TRBJ1-2; TRBD1 matches at 8 bases. There are 14 residues in the CDR3. V lost 5 bases and J lost 4; bases outside the gene matches: 6. Germline V CDR1 and CDR2: SGHAT, FQNNGV. CDR3 bases: TGTGCCAGCAGCCCATCGACAGGGGCCTATGGCTACACCTTC. Protein product: CASSPSTGAYGYTF.

This clone was observed a few times. The chain links TRBV5-1 to TRBJ2-7, with D maybe TRBD2 (6 bases). Per the germline V gene, CDR1 is SGHRS and CDR2 is YFSETQ. CDR3 length equals 14 residues. Between the trimmed V and J ends, which lost 3 bases and 3 bases, there was a span of 13 bases. For the CDR3, the DNA is TGCGCCAGCAGCTCAAATCGGGACTTCTACGAGCAGTACTTC. This encodes CASSSNRDFYEQYF.

The chain carries TRBV30 and TRBJ1-5; D gene unclear. V was cut by 0 bases and J by 6 bases, with 12 bases left in between. Germline values: CDR1 GTSNPN, CDR2 SVGIG (reference sequence). The CDR3 length is 14 residues. The CDR3 sequence is CAWSVGQWAQPQHF. The CDR3 nucleotides are TGTGCCTGGAGTGTTGGGCAGTGGGCTCAGCCCCAGCATTTT.

V usage is TRBV29-1 and J usage is TRBJ1-1; D gene unclear. The CDR3 consists of 12 residues. Deletions cut 2 bases from V and 2 bases from J, with 6 bases between. CDR1 and CDR2 from the germline V gene are SQVTM and ANQGSEA. The CDR3 loop reads CSVEQPNTEAFF. In DNA, the CDR3 is TGCAGCGTTGAACAGCCTAACACTGAAGCTTTCTTT.

This clone was detected a few times. The V gene is TRBV11-2, the J gene TRBJ2-1; no reliable D call. The V gene's germline CDR1 is SGHAT and CDR2 FQNNGV. The length of the CDR3 is 11 residues. With 0 bases removed from V and 15 bases from J, the gap between germline ends came to 9 bases. CDR3 sequence (DNA): TGTGCCAGCAGCTTAGATGTGAGTCTGTTCTTC. This codes for CASSLDVSLFF. Using reference TRBV11-2 and TRBJ2-1 for the parts outside the CDR3, the full variable domain is EAGVAQSPRYKIIEKRQSVAFWCNPISGHATLYWYQQILGQGPKLLIQFQNNGVVDDSQLPKDRFSAERLKGVDSTLKIQPAKLEDSAVYLCASSLDVSLFFGPGTRLTVL.

The count of this clone is one. The chain combines TRBV6-1 with TRBJ1-5; 7 bases are shared with TRBD1. Germline assignment: CDR1 MNHNS and CDR2 SASEGT. The CDR3 covers 13 residues. V dropped 6 bases and J dropped 4; count of bases not matched to a gene: 3. This CDR3 is CASRTTGNQPQHF. CDR3 nucleotides: TGTGCCAGCAGGACGACAGGGAATCAGCCCCAGCATTTT.